This TCR beta chain was obtained from a study of vaccination and CD4 T cells after COVID-19. From germline, CDR1 is SGHTA and CDR2 FQGNSA. There are 14 residues in the CDR3. V lost 6 bases to trimming and J lost 7 bases; unmatched junction nucleotides: 9. Cultured CD4+ T cells had their DNA profiled by the Oncomine TCR Beta short-read assay. TCRdb processed the PCR reads anew with MiXCR; each CDR3 protein has one entry. The sample carries just over 2,500 distinct CDR3 sequences, 39% recorded once. Indicated treatment: roughly 11-day PBMC culture with coronavirus spike peptide pools or control peptides (ViraFEST assay). CD4+ T cells that came from the unexposed donor were collected before the COVID-19 pandemic (2011-2018). In the case of this clonotype: Its specificity is unknown.

The chain is built from TRBV7-2 and TRBJ2-1; TRBD1 matches 7 bases. This TCR was recovered from a human donor in good health. The sample taken for sequencing was CD4+ T cells from blood, cultured in vitro. The DNA for the CDR3 is TGTGCCAGCAGACGTCAAACAGGGGTTAATGAGCAGTTCTTC. This translates into CASRRQTGVNEQFF.